The 22 T cell receptor beta chains in this list originate from one sample, sequenced in a study of T cells of healthy individuals. From the 5' RACE reads, TCRdb called clonotypes with MiXCR, one entry per CDR3 protein. Here the sample spans around 90,000 distinct CDR3 sequences, more than 5% being singletons. These receptors were obtained from a female donor in good health.

This clonotype has a count of ten or more. V is TRBV6-1 and J is TRBJ2-3; TRBD2 matches at 9 bases. Germline trimming cut 6 bases from V and 2 bases from J; bases unmatched to any gene: 9. CDR1 is MNHNS, CDR2 SASEGT, per germline. The CDR3 loop spans 16 amino acids. The CDR3 DNA follows: TGTGCCAGCAGGTCCCTAGCGGGATCTCTCACAGATACGCAGTATTTT. As protein: CASRSLAGSLTDTQYF.

The sample holds many counts of this clonotype. This chain links TRBV7-8 with TRBJ2-7, with D unresolved. The CDR3 consists of 14 residues. Germline V gives CDR1 SGHVS, CDR2 FQNEAQ. The V end lost 0 bases, the J end lost 5 bases, and 11 bases lay between the germline ends. The CDR3 loop reads CASSLASRSDEQYF. The CDR3 coding sequence is TGTGCCAGCAGCTTAGCCAGTCGATCGGACGAGCAGTACTTC.

The chain combines TRBV7-2 with TRBJ2-1; TRBD2 aligns across 11 bases. Germline CDR1 and CDR2: SGHTA and FQGNSA. J gave up 4 bases and V 5 bases, and 4 bases lay outside the gene matches. This CDR3 contains 15 residues. The CDR3 DNA reads as TGTGCCAGCAGCCGCGGGACTAGCGGTTACAATGAGCAGTTCTTC. Its protein is CASSRGTSGYNEQFF.

This clonotype was observed at least ten times. V usage is TRBV3-1 and J usage is TRBJ2-2; TRBD2 might be the D (6 bases). Trimming pared 4 bases from V and 4 bases from J, leaving 22 bases between. Germline V gene lookup returns CDR1 LGHDT and CDR2 YNNKEL (reference sequence). The CDR3 is 18 residues long. The DNA for the CDR3 is TGTGCCAGCAGCCCATTCGTAGATAGCGGAGGAGTCACCGGGGAGCTGTTTTTT. This encodes CASSPFVDSGGVTGELFF.

This clonotype was counted many times. V gene TRBV9 combines with J gene TRBJ2-1; 10 bases are shared with TRBD2. The CDR3 length is 19 residues. V lost 3 bases, J lost 5 bases, and 17 bases stayed unmatched. CDR1 SGDLS and CDR2 YYNGEE come from the germline V gene. The CDR3 sequence is CASSGGLLAGEGSDNEQFF. For the CDR3, the DNA is TGTGCCAGCAGCGGAGGTCTGCTAGCGGGAGAAGGGTCAGACAATGAGCAGTTCTTC.

The gene calls are TRBV3-1 and TRBJ2-6; the D is unclear. The CDR3 length is 15 residues. V was pared by 3 bases and J by 0 bases, with 6 bases between. Looked up from germline, CDR1 is LGHDT and CDR2 is YNNKEL (reference sequence). In DNA form, the CDR3 reads TGTGCCAGCAGCCAGGTTAGCTCTGGGGCCAACGTCCTGACTTTC. Translation: CASSQVSSGANVLTF.

This clonotype was picked up many times. The rearrangement links TRBV28 to TRBJ1-1; tentative D call: TRBD1 (6 bases). The CDR3 extends over 12 amino acids. Germline CDR1 is MDHEN and CDR2 is SYDVKM. Trimming shortened V by 6 bases and J by 4 bases, and 9 bases separated the two germline ends. This chain's CDR3 is CASRLQGTEAFF. CDR3 DNA sequence: TGTGCCAGCAGACTACAGGGCACTGAAGCTTTCTTT.

This clonotype has ten or more counts. The chain uses TRBV4-1 and TRBJ2-7; 9 positions match TRBD1. This CDR3 contains 18 residues. Looked up from germline, CDR1 is MGHRA and CDR2 is YSYEKL. The junction had 17 bases not matched to a gene; V was cut back by 5 bases and J by 3 bases. The CDR3: CASSTRDRAFPINYEQYF. CDR3 nucleotide sequence: TGCGCCAGCAGCACCCGGGACAGGGCTTTCCCAATCAACTACGAGCAGTACTTC.

This clonotype occurred many times. The gene calls are TRBV29-1 and TRBJ2-7, with D unclear. The CDR3 runs to 15 residues. Germline CDR1 SQVTM, CDR2 ANQGSEA. Trimming shortened V by 3 bases and J by 3 bases, and 18 bases separated the two germline ends. DNA for the CDR3: TGCAGCGTTGACGTTTTTTCGGAACGAGGCTACGAGCAGTACTTC. This sequence encodes CSVDVFSERGYEQYF.

The table lists this clonotype with many counts. CDR3 sequence reads: CASSLQAGGLYNEQFF. DNA of the CDR3: TGTGCCAGCAGCTTGCAAGCGGGAGGGCTGTACAATGAGCAGTTCTTC. V gene TRBV5-4 combines with J gene TRBJ2-1; TRBD2 matches at 10 bases. The V gene end was trimmed by 1 base and the J gene end by 4 bases; junction bases not matched to a gene: 5. Germline loops: CDR1 SGHNT, CDR2 YYREEE (reference sequence). The CDR3 totals 16 residues.

In this sample, this clonotype turned up many times. The rearrangement joins TRBV5-1 to TRBJ2-2; 7 bases fit TRBD1. Per the germline V gene, CDR1 is SGHRS and CDR2 is YFSETQ. The CDR3 extends over 14 amino acids. Losses at the gene ends were 7 bases for V and 0 bases for J; bases not matched to a gene: 3. CDR3 coding DNA: TGCGCCAGCGCGACAGGGACGAACACCGGGGAGCTGTTTTTT. This encodes CASATGTNTGELFF.

CDR3 in DNA: TGTGCCAGTAGCCCCGGGAGGAAAGTAGAGACCCAGTACTTC. Its translation is CASSPGRKVETQYF. The genes are TRBV19 and TRBJ2-5, with 7 nucleotides matching TRBD2. Losses at the gene ends were 6 bases for V and 4 bases for J; bases not matched to a gene: 8. This CDR3 spans 14 amino acids. Per the germline V gene, CDR1 is LNHDA and CDR2 is SQIVND (reference sequence).

This clonotype was picked up many times. The gene calls are TRBV25-1 and TRBJ2-2; D is possibly TRBD2 (6 bases). V lost 8 bases to trimming and J lost 2 bases, with 9 bases between them. CDR1 is MGHDK and CDR2 is SYGVNS in the germline V gene. CDR3 size: 13 residues. In DNA, the CDR3 is TGTGCCAGCGATAGCGGAAACACCGGGGAGCTGTTTTTT. It is translated as CASDSGNTGELFF. Full variable domain (rest looked up from reference TRBV25-1 and TRBJ2-2): EADIYQTPRYLVIGTGKKITLECSQTMGHDKMYWYQQDPGMELHLIHYSYGVNSTEKGDLSSESTVSRIRTEHFPLTLESARPSHTSQYLCASDSGNTGELFFGEGSRLTVL.

This clonotype has at least ten counts. The chain uses TRBV20-1 and TRBJ2-7; 12 positions match TRBD2. CDR3 size: 13 residues. The ends lost 3 bases at V and 7 bases at J; junction bases unmatched: 4. Germline V CDR1 and CDR2: DFQATT, SNEGSKA (reference sequence). CDR3 sequence reads: CSARLAGGIEQYF. CDR3 nucleotides: TGCAGTGCTAGGCTAGCGGGAGGGATTGAGCAGTACTTC.

This clonotype was found a few times. The chain links TRBV5-4 to TRBJ2-7; TRBD1 aligns across 8 bases. V was clipped by 3 bases and J by 2 bases; unmatched bases: 19. This CDR3 spans 19 amino acids. Looked up from germline, CDR1 is SGHNT and CDR2 is YYREEE (reference sequence). CDR3 sequence (DNA): TGTGCCAGCAGCTCATGGCCCCCAGTGGACAGGGTTCATCCCTACGAGCAGTACTTC. Its translation is CASSSWPPVDRVHPYEQYF. Full variable domain (outside the CDR3, taken from reference TRBV5-4 and TRBJ2-7): ETGVTQSPTHLIKTRGQQVTLRCSSQSGHNTVSWYQQALGQGPQFIFQYYREEENGRGNFPPRFSGLQFPNYSSELNVNALELDDSALYLCASSSWPPVDRVHPYEQYFGPGTRLTVT.

This clonotype was picked up many times. V usage is TRBV28 and J usage is TRBJ2-3, with D tentatively TRBD1 or TRBD2 (5 bases each). V dropped 5 bases and J dropped 5 bases, with 17 bases sitting between them. The CDR3 extends over 15 amino acids. Germline V gene sequence: CDR1 MDHEN, CDR2 SYDVKM. CDR3 coding DNA: TGTGCCAGCAGTCTGTCCGGGACCATGATAGATACGCAGTATTTT. It codes for CASSLSGTMIDTQYF.

There are many counts of this clonotype. The genes are TRBV5-5 and TRBJ2-3; tentatively, D is TRBD2 (6 bases). This CDR3 comprises 14 residues. Trimming stripped 1 base from V and 0 bases from J, with 6 bases between. Germline assignment: CDR1 SGHKS and CDR2 YYEKEE (reference sequence). For the CDR3, the DNA is TGTGCCAGCAGCTTGACTAGCAGCACAGATACGCAGTATTTT. It yields the protein CASSLTSSTDTQYF. The full variable domain, completed using reference TRBV5-5 and TRBJ2-3, is DAGVTQSPTHLIKTRGQQVTLRCSPISGHKSVSWYQQVLGQGPQFIFQYYEKEERGRGNFPDRFSARQFPNYSSELNVNALLLGDSALYLCASSLTSSTDTQYFGPGTRLTVL.

There are many counts of this clonotype. This sequence joins TRBV28 and TRBJ1-4; no reliable D call. Germline CDR1 is MDHEN and CDR2 is SYDVKM. CDR3 length: 12 amino acids. V lost 3 bases, J lost 7 bases, and 6 bases lay in between. This CDR3 reads CASSLLLEKLFF. In DNA, the CDR3 is TGTGCCAGCAGTTTGCTACTTGAAAAACTGTTTTTT. The variable domain in full, completed from reference TRBV28 and TRBJ1-4, reads DVKVTQSSRYLVKRTGEKVFLECVQDMDHENMFWYRQDPGLGLRLIYFSYDVKMKEKGDIPEGYSVSREKKERFSLILESASTNQTSMYLCASSLLLEKLFFGSGTQLSVL.

This clonotype has ten or more counts. The chain carries TRBV5-6 and TRBJ2-3, with 7 bases aligning to TRBD2. The ends lost 3 bases at V and 2 bases at J; junction bases unmatched: 9. Looked up from germline, CDR1 is SGHDT and CDR2 is YYEEEE. The CDR3 has 16 residues. For the CDR3, the DNA is TGTGCCAGCAGCTGGGCTTCTAGCGGAGACACAGATACGCAGTATTTT. Its translation: CASSWASSGDTDTQYF.

There are many counts of this clonotype. The rearrangement uses TRBV9 and TRBJ1-1, with D unresolved. Per the germline V gene, CDR1 is SGDLS and CDR2 is YYNGEE. V was trimmed by 8 bases and J by 2 bases, leaving 16 bases between them. There are 14 residues in the CDR3. The CDR3 loop reads CASQEAEINTEAFF. CDR3 DNA: TGTGCCAGTCAAGAGGCGGAAATCAACACTGAAGCTTTCTTT.

This rearrangement joins TRBV18 to TRBJ1-5; D not resolved. The germline V and J ends were trimmed by 2 bases and 5 bases, with 7 bases remaining between them. The CDR3 length is 13 residues. Per germline, CDR1 KGHSH and CDR2 LQKENI. The CDR3 DNA follows: TGTGCCAGCTCACCAGGGGTTTATCAGCCCCAGCATTTT. Its protein is CASSPGVYQPQHF.

The chain uses TRBV19 and TRBJ1-5, with a weak D call TRBD1 (6 bases). V was pared by 6 bases and J by 3 bases, with 18 bases between. Germline V gene lookup returns CDR1 LNHDA and CDR2 SQIVND (reference sequence). This CDR3 is built from 16 residues. The CDR3 protein is CASRRALGANNQPQHF. The CDR3 DNA reads TGTGCCAGTAGAAGGGCGTTGGGGGCCAACAATCAGCCCCAGCATTTT.